The source of this TCR beta chain is a study of T cells after yellow fever vaccination. Study-wide findings and caveats: Post-booster repertoires contained most primary-vaccination clones again (approximately 97% CD4, over 70% CD8). Weaker in magnitude, the secondary response showed a faster peak on day 5 versus 15.

One entry per CDR3 protein results from TCRdb running MiXCR on the 5' RACE reads. The data hold hundreds of thousands of distinct CDR3 sequences, with 18% observed a single time. Remarks on this clonotype: Antigen specificity is unknown.

Germline assignment: CDR1 SGHRS and CDR2 YFSETQ. The V gene end was trimmed by 0 bases and the J gene end by 6 bases; junction bases not matched to a gene: 10. The CDR3 covers 16 residues. The origin of this receptor is a young man who received the YFV17D yellow fever vaccine. The J gene is TRBJ1-2, the V gene TRBV5-1; 8 bases agree with TRBD1. Sequencing used PBMCs, obtained before the yellow fever booster vaccination. CDR3 loop: CASSLGQGNITDGYTF. The CDR3 nucleotides read TGCGCCAGCAGCTTGGGACAGGGGAATATCACGGATGGCTACACCTTC.